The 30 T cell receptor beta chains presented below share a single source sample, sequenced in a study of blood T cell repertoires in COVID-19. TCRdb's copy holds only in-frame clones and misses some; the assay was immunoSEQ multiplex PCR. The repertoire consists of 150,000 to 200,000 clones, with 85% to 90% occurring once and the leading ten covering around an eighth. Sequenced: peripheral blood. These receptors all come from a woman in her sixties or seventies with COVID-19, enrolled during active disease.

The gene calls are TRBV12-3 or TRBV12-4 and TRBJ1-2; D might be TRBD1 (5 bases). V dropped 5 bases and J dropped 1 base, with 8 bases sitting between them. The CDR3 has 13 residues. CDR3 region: CASSIRVNYGYTF. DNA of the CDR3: TGTGCCAGCAGTATCAGGGTTAACTATGGCTACACCTTC.

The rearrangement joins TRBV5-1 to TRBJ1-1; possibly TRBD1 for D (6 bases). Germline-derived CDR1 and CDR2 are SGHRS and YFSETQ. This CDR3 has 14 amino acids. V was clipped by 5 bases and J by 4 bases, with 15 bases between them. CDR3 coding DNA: TGCGCCAGCAGTTCCCTAGGGGGGGCCACTGAAGCTTTCTTT. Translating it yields CASSSLGGATEAFF.

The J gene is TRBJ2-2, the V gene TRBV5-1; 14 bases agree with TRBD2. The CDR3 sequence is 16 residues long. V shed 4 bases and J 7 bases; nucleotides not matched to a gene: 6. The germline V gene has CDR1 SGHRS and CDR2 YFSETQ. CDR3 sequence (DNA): TGCGCCAGCAGCCCGGGACTAGCGGGAGATGGCGGGGAGCTGTTTTTT. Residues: CASSPGLAGDGGELFF.

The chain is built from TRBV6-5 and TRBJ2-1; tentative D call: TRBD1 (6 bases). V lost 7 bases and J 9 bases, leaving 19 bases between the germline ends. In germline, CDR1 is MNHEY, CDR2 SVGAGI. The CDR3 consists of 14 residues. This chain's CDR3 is CASTLQGPSGEQFF. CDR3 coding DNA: TGTGCCAGCACTTTACAGGGCCCCAGCGGTGAGCAGTTCTTC.

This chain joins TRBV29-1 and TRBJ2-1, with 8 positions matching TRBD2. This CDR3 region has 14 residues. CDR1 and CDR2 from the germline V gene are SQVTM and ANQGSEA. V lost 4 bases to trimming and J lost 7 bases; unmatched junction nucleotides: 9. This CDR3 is CSVASGGPGNEQFF. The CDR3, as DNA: TGCAGCGTTGCGTCGGGAGGGCCAGGAAATGAGCAGTTCTTC.

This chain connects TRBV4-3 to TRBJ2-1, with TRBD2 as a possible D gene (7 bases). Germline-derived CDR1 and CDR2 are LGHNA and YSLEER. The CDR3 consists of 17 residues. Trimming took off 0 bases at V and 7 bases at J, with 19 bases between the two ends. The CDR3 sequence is CASSQDLGGRVRNEQFF. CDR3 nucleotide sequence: TGCGCCAGCAGCCAAGATCTAGGGGGGAGGGTGAGGAATGAGCAGTTCTTC.

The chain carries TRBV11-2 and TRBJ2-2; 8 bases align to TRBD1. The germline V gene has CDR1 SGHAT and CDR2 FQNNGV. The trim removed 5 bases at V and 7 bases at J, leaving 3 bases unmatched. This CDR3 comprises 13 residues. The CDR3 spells CASSRDRGGELFF. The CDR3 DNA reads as TGTGCCAGCAGCAGAGACAGGGGCGGGGAGCTGTTTTTT.

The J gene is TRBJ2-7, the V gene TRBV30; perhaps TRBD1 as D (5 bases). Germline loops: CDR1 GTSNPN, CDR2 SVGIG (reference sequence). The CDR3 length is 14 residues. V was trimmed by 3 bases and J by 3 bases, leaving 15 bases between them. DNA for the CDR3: TGTGCCTGGAGCACAGGAACCGAGGACTACGAGCAGTACTTC. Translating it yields CAWSTGTEDYEQYF.

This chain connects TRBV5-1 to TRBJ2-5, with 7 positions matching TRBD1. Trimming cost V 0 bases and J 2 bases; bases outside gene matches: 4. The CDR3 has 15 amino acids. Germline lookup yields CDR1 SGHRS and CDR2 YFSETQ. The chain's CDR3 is CASSLAADRQETQYF. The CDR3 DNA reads TGCGCCAGCAGCTTGGCCGCGGACAGGCAAGAGACCCAGTACTTC. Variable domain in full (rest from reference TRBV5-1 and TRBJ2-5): KAGVTQTPRYLIKTRGQQVTLSCSPISGHRSVSWYQQTPGQGLQFLFEYFSETQRNKGNFPGRFSGRQFSNSRSEMNVSTLELGDSALYLCASSLAADRQETQYFGPGTRLLVL.

CDR3 nucleotides: TGTGCCAGCAGCTGGGGACAGGGTACCTACGAGCAGTACTTC. Translation: CASSWGQGTYEQYF. The rearrangement joins TRBV14 to TRBJ2-7; 9 bases are a match to TRBD1. Trimming at V came to 5 bases and at J to 2 bases, leaving 4 bases not matched to a gene. CDR3 length equals 14 residues. CDR1 and CDR2 (germline): SGHDN, FVKESK.

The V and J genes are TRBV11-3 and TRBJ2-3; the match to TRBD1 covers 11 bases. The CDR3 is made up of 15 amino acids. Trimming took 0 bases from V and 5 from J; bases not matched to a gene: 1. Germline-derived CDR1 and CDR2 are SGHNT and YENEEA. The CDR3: CASSLEGTGGDTQYF. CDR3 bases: TGTGCCAGCAGCTTAGAAGGGACAGGGGGAGATACGCAGTATTTT. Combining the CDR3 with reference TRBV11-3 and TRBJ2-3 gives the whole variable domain EAGVVQSPRYKIIEKKQPVAFWCNPISGHNTLYWYLQNLGQGPELLIRYENEEAVDDSQLPKDRFSAERLKGVDSTLKIQPAELGDSAVYLCASSLEGTGGDTQYFGPGTRLTVL.

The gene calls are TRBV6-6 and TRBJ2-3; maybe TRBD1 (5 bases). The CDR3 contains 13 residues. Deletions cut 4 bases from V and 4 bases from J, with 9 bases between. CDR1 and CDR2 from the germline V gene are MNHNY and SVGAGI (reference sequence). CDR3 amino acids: CASSSLRADTQYF. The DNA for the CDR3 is TGTGCCAGCAGTTCCCTCAGGGCAGATACGCAGTATTTT.

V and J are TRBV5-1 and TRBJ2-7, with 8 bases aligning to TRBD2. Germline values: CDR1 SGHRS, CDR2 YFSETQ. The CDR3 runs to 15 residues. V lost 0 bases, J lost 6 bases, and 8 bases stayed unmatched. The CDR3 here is CASSLARAGVPEQYF. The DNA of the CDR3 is TGCGCCAGCAGCTTGGCTCGAGCGGGAGTCCCCGAGCAGTACTTC. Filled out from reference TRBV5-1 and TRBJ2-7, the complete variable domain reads KAGVTQTPRYLIKTRGQQVTLSCSPISGHRSVSWYQQTPGQGLQFLFEYFSETQRNKGNFPGRFSGRQFSNSRSEMNVSTLELGDSALYLCASSLARAGVPEQYFGPGTRLTVT.

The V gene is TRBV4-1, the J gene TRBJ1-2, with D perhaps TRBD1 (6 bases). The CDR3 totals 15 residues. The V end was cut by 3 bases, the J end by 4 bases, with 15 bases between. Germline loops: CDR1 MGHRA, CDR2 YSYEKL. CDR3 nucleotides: TGCGCCAGCAGCCATAACCGGGACACATTCTATGGCTACACCTTC. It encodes CASSHNRDTFYGYTF.

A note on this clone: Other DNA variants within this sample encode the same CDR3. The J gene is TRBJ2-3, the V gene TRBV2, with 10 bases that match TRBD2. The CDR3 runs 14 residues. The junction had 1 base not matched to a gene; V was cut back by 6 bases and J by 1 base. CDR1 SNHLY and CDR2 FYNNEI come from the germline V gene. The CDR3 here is CASRLAGGTDTQYF. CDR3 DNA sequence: TGTGCCAGCAGGCTAGCGGGAGGCACAGATACGCAGTATTTT.

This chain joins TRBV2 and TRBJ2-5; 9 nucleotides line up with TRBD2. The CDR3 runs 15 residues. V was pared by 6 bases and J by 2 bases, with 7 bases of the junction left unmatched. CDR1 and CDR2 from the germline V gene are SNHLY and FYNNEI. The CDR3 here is CASSQTSGLQETQYF. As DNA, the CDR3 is TGTGCCAGCAGCCAGACTAGCGGTCTTCAAGAGACCCAGTACTTC.

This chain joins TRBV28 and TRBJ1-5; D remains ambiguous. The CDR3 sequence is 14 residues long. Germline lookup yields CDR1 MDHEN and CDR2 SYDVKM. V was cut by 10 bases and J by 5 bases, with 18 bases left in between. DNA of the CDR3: TGTGCCACAGCAGGCAGGATTTTTTATCAGCCCCAGCATTTT. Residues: CATAGRIFYQPQHF.

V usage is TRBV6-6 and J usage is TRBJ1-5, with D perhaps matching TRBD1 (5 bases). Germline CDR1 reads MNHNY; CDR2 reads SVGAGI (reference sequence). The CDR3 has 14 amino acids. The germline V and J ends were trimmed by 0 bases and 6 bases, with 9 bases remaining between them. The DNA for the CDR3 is TGTGCCAGCAGTTACTCCCAGGGAGGTCAGCCCCAGCATTTT. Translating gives CASSYSQGGQPQHF.

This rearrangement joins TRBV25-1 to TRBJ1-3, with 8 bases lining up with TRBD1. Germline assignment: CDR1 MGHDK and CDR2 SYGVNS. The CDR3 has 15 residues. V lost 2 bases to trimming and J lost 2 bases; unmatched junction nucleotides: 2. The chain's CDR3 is CASSEMTGAGNTIYF. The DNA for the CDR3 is TGTGCCAGCAGTGAAATGACAGGGGCTGGAAACACCATATATTTT.

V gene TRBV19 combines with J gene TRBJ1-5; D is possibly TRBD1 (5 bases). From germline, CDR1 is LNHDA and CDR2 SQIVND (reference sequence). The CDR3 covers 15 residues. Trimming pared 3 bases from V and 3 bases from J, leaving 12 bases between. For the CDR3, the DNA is TGTGCCAGTAGTATGGGGCAAGTCTACAATCAGCCCCAGCATTTT. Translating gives CASSMGQVYNQPQHF. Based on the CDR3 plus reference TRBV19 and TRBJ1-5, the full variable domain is DGGITQSPKYLFRKEGQNVTLSCEQNLNHDAMYWYRQDPGQGLRLIYYSQIVNDFQKGDIAEGYSVSREKKESFPLTVTSAQKNPTAFYLCASSMGQVYNQPQHFGDGTRLSIL.

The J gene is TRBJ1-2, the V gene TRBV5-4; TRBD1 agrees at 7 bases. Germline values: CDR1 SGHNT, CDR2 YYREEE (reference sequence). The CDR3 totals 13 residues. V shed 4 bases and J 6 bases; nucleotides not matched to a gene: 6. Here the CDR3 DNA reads TGTGCCAGCAGCCGGGAGACAGGGAATGGCTACACCTTC. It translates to CASSRETGNGYTF.

CDR3: CASRFGQSISYEQYF. The CDR3 DNA reads TGCGCCAGTAGATTCGGACAGTCTATCTCCTACGAGCAGTACTTC. The V gene is TRBV5-1, the J gene TRBJ2-7, with a weak D call TRBD1 (6 bases). V was shortened by 8 bases and J by 0 bases, with 18 bases between the two germline ends. Looked up from germline, CDR1 is SGHRS and CDR2 is YFSETQ. This CDR3 spans 15 amino acids.

CDR3 coding DNA: TGTGCTAGTGGAAACAGGTACGACACTGAAGCTTTCTTT. Its protein product is CASGNRYDTEAFF. This chain connects TRBV12-5 to TRBJ1-1, with a tentative D call TRBD1 (5 bases). CDR1 LGHNT and CDR2 FRNRAP come from the germline V gene. The CDR3 loop spans 13 amino acids. Trimming pared 6 bases from V and 3 bases from J, leaving 11 bases between.

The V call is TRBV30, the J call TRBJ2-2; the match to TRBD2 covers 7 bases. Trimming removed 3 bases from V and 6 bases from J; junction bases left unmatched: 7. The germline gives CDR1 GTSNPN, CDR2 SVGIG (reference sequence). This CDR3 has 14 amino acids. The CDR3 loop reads CAWRPTSYAGELFF. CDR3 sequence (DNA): TGTGCCTGGAGACCGACTAGCTACGCCGGGGAGCTGTTTTTT.

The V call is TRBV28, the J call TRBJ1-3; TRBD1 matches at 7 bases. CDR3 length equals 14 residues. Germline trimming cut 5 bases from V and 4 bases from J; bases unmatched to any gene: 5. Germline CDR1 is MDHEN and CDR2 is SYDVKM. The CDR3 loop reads CASSTPGQGNTIYF. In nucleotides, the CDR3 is TGTGCCAGCAGTACTCCGGGACAGGGAAACACCATATATTTT.

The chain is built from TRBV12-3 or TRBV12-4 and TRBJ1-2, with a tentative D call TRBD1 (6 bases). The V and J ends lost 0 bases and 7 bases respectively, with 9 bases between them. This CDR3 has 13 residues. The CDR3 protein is CASSLAPGAGYTF. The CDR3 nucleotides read TGTGCCAGCAGTTTAGCGCCAGGGGCTGGCTACACCTTC.

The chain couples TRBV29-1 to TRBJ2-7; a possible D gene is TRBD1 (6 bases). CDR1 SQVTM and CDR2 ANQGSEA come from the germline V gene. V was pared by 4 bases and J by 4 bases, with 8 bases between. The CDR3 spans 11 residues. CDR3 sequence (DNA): TGCAGCGTTGGGACAGCTTACGAGCAGTACTTC. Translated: CSVGTAYEQYF.

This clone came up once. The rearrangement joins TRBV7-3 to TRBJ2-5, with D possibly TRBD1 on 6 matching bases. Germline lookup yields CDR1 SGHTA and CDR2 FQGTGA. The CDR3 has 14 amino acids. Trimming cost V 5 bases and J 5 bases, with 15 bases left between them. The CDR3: CASSRTGYGETQYF. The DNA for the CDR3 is TGTGCCAGCAGCAGAACAGGGTATGGCGAGACCCAGTACTTC.

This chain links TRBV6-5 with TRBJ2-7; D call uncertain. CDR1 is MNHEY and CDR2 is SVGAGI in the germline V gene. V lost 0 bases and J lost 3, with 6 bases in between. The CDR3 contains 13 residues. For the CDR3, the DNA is TGTGCCAGCAGTTACTCTTACTACTACGAGCAGTACTTC. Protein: CASSYSYYYEQYF.

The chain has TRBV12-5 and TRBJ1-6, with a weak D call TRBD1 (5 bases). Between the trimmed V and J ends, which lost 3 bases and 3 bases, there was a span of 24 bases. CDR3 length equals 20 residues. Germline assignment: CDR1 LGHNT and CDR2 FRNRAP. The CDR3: CASGFLGGPILENYNSPLHF. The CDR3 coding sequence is TGTGCTAGTGGTTTCCTGGGGGGACCGATCCTTGAGAACTATAATTCACCCCTCCACTTT.